The entry below gives a single T cell receptor beta chain sequence along with its context. Under the authors' procedure: Amplification with reference gene primers provided the estimates of nucleated cell counts. The data were produced by immunoSEQ multiplex PCR, yet TCRdb's version contains in-frame clones alone and is incomplete. Clonal size and the V and J genes are those of that table, whereas D and trimming came from the DNA. This table holds about 110,000 clones, about 90% found once. This entry belongs to a study of blood T cell repertoires in COVID-19. The overall study: The origin of the acute and convalescent COVID-19 samples was the United States, Italy and Spain. The analysed material was cDNA or gDNA that came from T cells, B-cell-depleted T cells, or PBMCs.

The germline CDR1 and CDR2 sequences are LGHDT and YNNKEL (reference sequence). This CDR3 contains 14 residues. V was cut by 2 bases and J by 8 bases, with 12 bases left in between. This receptor was obtained from a human donor in a cohort sampled during active COVID-19. The chain uses TRBV3-1 (or the pseudogene TRBV3-2) and TRBJ1-4, with TRBD1 as a possible D gene (6 bases). Sequencing was carried out using peripheral blood. The CDR3 region is CASSQSRGPEKLFF. Written as DNA, the CDR3 is TGTGCCAGCAGCCAATCCAGGGGCCCCGAAAAACTGTTTTTT.